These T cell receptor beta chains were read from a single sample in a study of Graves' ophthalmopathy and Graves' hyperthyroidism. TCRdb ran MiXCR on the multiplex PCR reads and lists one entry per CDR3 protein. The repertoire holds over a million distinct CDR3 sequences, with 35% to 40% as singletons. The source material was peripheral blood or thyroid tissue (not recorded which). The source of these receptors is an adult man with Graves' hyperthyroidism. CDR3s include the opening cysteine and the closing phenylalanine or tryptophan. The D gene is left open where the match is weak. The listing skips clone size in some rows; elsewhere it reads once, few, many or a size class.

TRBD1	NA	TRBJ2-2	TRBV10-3	TGTGCCATCAGGGACAGGGGGCTGTTTTTT	CAIRDRGLFF
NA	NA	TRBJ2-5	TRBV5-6	TGTGCCAGCAGCTTGGTTTCCCAAGAGACCCAGTGCTTC	CASSLVSQETQCF
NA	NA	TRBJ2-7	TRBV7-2	TGTGCCAGCAGCACGATGTGGTTTACGGGCGAGCAGTACTTC	CASSTMWFTGEQYF
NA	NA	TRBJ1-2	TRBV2	TGTGCCAGCAGTGAGGAGGCTTCAGGTGGCTACACCTTC	CASSEEASGGYTF
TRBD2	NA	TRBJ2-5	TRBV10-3	TGTGCCATCAGCGACTCAGGTAGCGGGAGATGGTCTGAGACCCAGTACTTC	CAISDSGSGRWSETQYF
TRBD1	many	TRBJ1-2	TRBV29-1	TGCAGCGTTGGGGACAGGAACTATGGCTACACCTTC	CSVGDRNYGYTF
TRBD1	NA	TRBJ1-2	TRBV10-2	TGCGCCAGCAGTGATACCGGGACAGGGAATAACTATGGCTACACCTTC	CASSDTGTGNNYGYTF
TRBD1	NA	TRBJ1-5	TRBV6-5	TGTGCCAGCGTATCCGGGACAGAGACCCAGCATTTT	CASVSGTETQHF
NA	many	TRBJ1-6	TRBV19	TGTGCCAGTAGTATTTTCAGTTCGGGCAGGGATTACAATTCACCCCTCCACTTT	CASSIFSSGRDYNSPLHF
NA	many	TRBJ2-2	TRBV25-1	TGTGCCAGCAGTGATTTTGGGGGAGGGAACACCGGGGAGCTGTTTTTT	CASSDFGGGNTGELFF
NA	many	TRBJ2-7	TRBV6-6	TGTGCCAGCAGTCAAGCCTCCGGGGGAAACGAGCAGTACTTC	CASSQASGGNEQYF
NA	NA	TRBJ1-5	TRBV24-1	TGTGCCACCAGTGACCCAGCCGTAGGGCAAGAGACCCAGCATTTT	CATSDPAVGQETQHF
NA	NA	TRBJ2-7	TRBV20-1	TGCAGTGCTAGAGATTGGGGTCAGGGTAACTCCTACGAGCAGTACTTC	CSARDWGQGNSYEQYF
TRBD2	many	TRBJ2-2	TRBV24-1	TGTGCCACCAGTGATAATCTGACGCCTAGCGGGAGTCCCGGGGAGCTGTTTTTT	CATSDNLTPSGSPGELFF
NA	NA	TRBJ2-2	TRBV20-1	TGCAGTGCTGGAGGGGACAGCATCGGCGAGCTGTTTTTT	CSAGGDSIGELFF
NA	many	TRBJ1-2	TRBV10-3	TGTGCCATCAGTAAAGACAGCTATGGCTACACCTTC	CAISKDSYGYTF
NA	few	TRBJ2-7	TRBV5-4	TGTGCCAGCAGCTTTGATACCGGGTCCCCCGCCTACGAGCAGTACTTC	CASSFDTGSPAYEQYF